Below are 18 T cell receptor beta chains sequenced from a single sample in a study of Ad26.COV2.S vaccination and SARS-CoV-2 variants. Measured with immunoSEQ multiplex PCR; TCRdb has only the in-frame clones, and not every one. The sample includes 380,000 or so clones, about 85% of them seen just once. Treatment of the sample: about 20 received Ad26.COV2.S at low or high dose, single or two shots; a few received placebo; per-sample allocation not given. Day 63 after the first injection of vaccine or placebo was the sampling time. The input for sequencing was peripheral blood, taken in a trial of Ad26.COV2.S vaccine versus placebo. The source of these receptors is a person aged 18-65 years who received the Ad26.COV2.S COVID-19 vaccine or a placebo.

This chain uses TRBV4-3 with TRBJ2-5; D is unclear. This CDR3 region has 14 residues. Germline-derived CDR1 and CDR2 are LGHNA and YSLEER. Trimming took off 0 bases at V and 4 bases at J, with 9 bases between the two ends. The CDR3 nucleotides are TGCGCCAGCAGCCAAGATGGAGAAAGAGAGACCCAGTACTTC. Protein: CASSQDGERETQYF.

J is TRBJ1-3 and V is TRBV7-3; a possible D gene is TRBD1 (5 bases). The CDR3 is made up of 14 amino acids. Germline V gene data show CDR1 as SGHTA and CDR2 as FQGTGA. With 5 bases removed from V and 8 bases from J, the gap between germline ends came to 16 bases. In nucleotides, the CDR3 is TGTGCCAGCAGCGAGGGGAACCCATCGGACACCATATATTTT. It is translated as CASSEGNPSDTIYF. The variable domain in full, with the rest retrieved from reference TRBV7-3 and TRBJ1-3, is GAGVSQTPSNKVTEKGKYVELRCDPISGHTALYWYRQSLGQGPEFLIYFQGTGAADDSGLPNDRFFAVRPEGSVSTLKIQRTERGDSAVYLCASSEGNPSDTIYFGEGSWLTVV.

This chain uses TRBV19 with TRBJ2-1; D uncertain. V was shortened by 4 bases and J by 2 bases, with 12 bases between the two germline ends. CDR3 length: 15 amino acids. The germline CDR1 and CDR2 sequences are LNHDA and SQIVND (reference sequence). This CDR3 reads CASSTSSVTYNEQFF. DNA for the CDR3: TGTGCCAGTAGTACCTCCAGCGTCACCTACAATGAGCAGTTCTTC.

The chain's CDR3 is CASSYKGEANEQFF. The CDR3 region has the DNA TGTGCCAGCAGTTACAAGGGGGAGGCCAATGAGCAGTTCTTC. The rearrangement uses TRBV6-5 and TRBJ2-1; D assignment may be TRBD1 or TRBD2 (6 bases each). Germline V CDR1 and CDR2: MNHEY, SVGAGI. V lost 2 bases and J lost 6, with 11 bases in between. The CDR3 length is 14 residues.

The rearrangement joins TRBV30 to TRBJ2-3, with unresolved D. Trimming pared 6 bases from V and 5 bases from J, leaving 12 bases between. There are 12 residues in the CDR3. The germline V gene has CDR1 GTSNPN and CDR2 SVGIG (reference sequence). The CDR3 DNA reads as TGTGCCTGTACCCTCCCGGGAGATACGCAGTATTTT. Translated: CACTLPGDTQYF.

V and J are TRBV19 and TRBJ2-7; the D gene is possibly TRBD1 (6 bases). This CDR3 is built from 18 residues. The V gene lost 2 bases and the J gene lost 2 bases, with 22 bases spanning the gap. Germline CDR1 is LNHDA and CDR2 is SQIVND (reference sequence). This chain's CDR3 is CASSISRQGSSETYEQYF. The CDR3 DNA reads as TGTGCCAGTAGTATAAGCCGGCAGGGGAGCTCTGAGACCTACGAGCAGTACTTC.

V gene TRBV25-1 combines with J gene TRBJ1-3; tentatively, D is TRBD1 (5 bases). Germline CDR1 reads MGHDK; CDR2 reads SYGVNS. The CDR3 covers 17 residues. V lost 5 bases to trimming and J lost 3 bases, with 20 bases between them. The DNA of the CDR3 is TGTGCCAGCAGTCCCAGGGCGGGGCGTCCGGGTGGAAACACCATATATTTT. Protein product: CASSPRAGRPGGNTIYF.

The chain carries TRBV7-2 and TRBJ2-7; 12 bases are a match to TRBD2. With 4 bases clipped from V and 1 base from J, the junction kept 8 bases outside the gene matches. CDR3 length equals 17 residues. CDR1 and CDR2 (germline): SGHTA, FQGNSA. The DNA of the CDR3 is TGTGCCAGCAGCTCGCTAGCGGGAGGGCTCGTATCCTACGAGCAGTACTTC. Protein: CASSSLAGGLVSYEQYF.

The J gene is TRBJ1-5, the V gene TRBV28; D remains unclear. The germline V gene encodes CDR1 MDHEN and CDR2 SYDVKM. Deletions cut 3 bases from V and 0 bases from J, with 12 bases between. The CDR3 sequence is 16 residues long. The CDR3 reads CASSFSSGISNQPQHF. CDR3 DNA: TGTGCCAGCAGTTTTTCGTCGGGGATTAGCAATCAGCCCCAGCATTTT.

J is TRBJ2-7 and V is TRBV25-1; 9 bases agree with TRBD2. V lost 7 bases to trimming and J lost 5 bases; unmatched junction nucleotides: 6. This CDR3 spans 13 amino acids. The germline CDR1 and CDR2 sequences are MGHDK and SYGVNS. CDR3 nucleotide sequence: TGTGCCAGCACGGGACTAGCCTTTCACGAGCAGTACTTC. Translation gives CASTGLAFHEQYF.

The J gene is TRBJ2-3, the V gene TRBV3-1 (or the pseudogene TRBV3-2), with D possibly TRBD1 on 6 matching bases. The CDR3 runs 16 residues. V lost 2 bases to trimming and J lost 0 bases, with 12 bases between them. Germline V gene sequence: CDR1 LGHDT, CDR2 YNNKEL (reference sequence). DNA of the CDR3: TGTGCCAGCAGCCAACAACAACAGGGCAGCACAGATACGCAGTATTTT. It translates to CASSQQQQGSTDTQYF.

The rearrangement uses TRBV3-1 (or the pseudogene TRBV3-2) and TRBJ2-5, with 7 bases lining up with TRBD2. CDR1 is LGHDT, CDR2 YNNKEL, per germline (reference sequence). V lost 2 bases, J lost 3 bases, and 3 bases stayed unmatched. The CDR3 covers 14 residues. The CDR3 nucleotides read TGTGCCAGCAGCCAAAGCGGGACGGAAGAGACCCAGTACTTC. Its protein is CASSQSGTEETQYF.

The V call is TRBV3-1 (or the pseudogene TRBV3-2), the J call TRBJ2-7; D not certain. This CDR3 has 12 amino acids. The V gene lost 7 bases and the J gene lost 2 bases, with 9 bases spanning the gap. Germline loops: CDR1 LGHDT, CDR2 YNNKEL (reference sequence). DNA for the CDR3: TGTGCCAGCAAGGGTGGCACCTACGAGCAGTACTTC. This encodes CASKGGTYEQYF.

V usage is TRBV5-1 and J usage is TRBJ2-5; D not certain. V was cut by 2 bases and J by 4 bases, with 12 bases left in between. Germline lookup yields CDR1 SGHRS and CDR2 YFSETQ. The CDR3 runs 14 residues. Here the CDR3 DNA reads TGCGCCAGCAGCTTCGGCGTCGGACCAGAGACCCAGTACTTC. It translates to CASSFGVGPETQYF.

This chain links TRBV4-3 with TRBJ2-7; D is ambiguous. This CDR3 has 15 residues. V was trimmed by 0 bases and J by 3 bases, leaving 12 bases between them. Germline V gives CDR1 LGHNA, CDR2 YSLEER. As DNA, the CDR3 is TGCGCCAGCAGCCAAGATTCAAACAGAAACTACGAGCAGTACTTC. This sequence encodes CASSQDSNRNYEQYF.

This clone has just one count. The chain couples TRBV10-3 to TRBJ2-3, with D perhaps TRBD1 (6 bases). The CDR3 is 14 amino acids. From germline, CDR1 is ENHRY and CDR2 SYGVKD. V was trimmed by 10 bases and J by 2 bases, leaving 16 bases between them. The CDR3 region is CATTRQDNTDTQYF. DNA of the CDR3: TGTGCCACCACTAGACAGGACAACACAGATACGCAGTATTTT.

The V and J genes are TRBV7-9 and TRBJ1-2; tentatively, D is TRBD1 (6 bases). Deletions cut 1 base from V and 9 bases from J, with 12 bases between. The CDR3 has 13 residues. Germline V lookup: CDR1 SEHNR, CDR2 FQNEAQ (reference sequence). The CDR3 loop reads CASSLGSGVSYTF. CDR3 nucleotide sequence: TGTGCCAGCAGCTTAGGGTCAGGGGTCAGCTACACCTTC.

V usage is TRBV15 and J usage is TRBJ2-7, with TRBD2 matching over 7 bases. Germline assignment: CDR1 LNHNV and CDR2 YYDKDF (reference sequence). J gave up 4 bases and V 1 base, and 22 bases lay outside the gene matches. This CDR3 spans 20 amino acids. The CDR3 DNA reads as TGTGCCACCAGCAGAGCATTCGAACCGGGCCTTAGGGCGGGAGTTTACGAGCAGTACTTC. Amino acid sequence: CATSRAFEPGLRAGVYEQYF.